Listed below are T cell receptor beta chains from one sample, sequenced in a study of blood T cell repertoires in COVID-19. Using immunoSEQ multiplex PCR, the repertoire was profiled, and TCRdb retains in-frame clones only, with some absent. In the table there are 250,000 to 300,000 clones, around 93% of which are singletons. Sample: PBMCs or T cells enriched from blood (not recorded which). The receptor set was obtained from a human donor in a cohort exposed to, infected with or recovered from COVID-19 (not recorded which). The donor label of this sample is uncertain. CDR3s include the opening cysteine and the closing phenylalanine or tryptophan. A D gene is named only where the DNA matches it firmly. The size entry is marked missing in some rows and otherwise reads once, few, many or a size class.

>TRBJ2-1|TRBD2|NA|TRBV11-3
CASSRGLAGGPHDNEQFF
TGTGCCAGCAGCCGCGGTCTAGCGGGGGGACCCCACGACAATGAGCAGTTCTTC
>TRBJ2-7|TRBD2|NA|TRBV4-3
CASSQVAGSYEQYF
TGCGCCAGCAGCCAAGTAGCGGGGTCGTACGAGCAGTACTTC
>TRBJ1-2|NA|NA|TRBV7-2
CASSFLNFYGYTF
TGTGCCAGCAGCTTCCTTAACTTCTATGGCTACACCTTC
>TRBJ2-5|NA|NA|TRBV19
CASSDFQETQYF
TGTGCCAGTAGTGACTTCCAAGAGACCCAGTACTTC
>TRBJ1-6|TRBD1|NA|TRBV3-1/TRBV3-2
CASSGRGIDNSPLHF
TGTGCCAGCAGCGGCAGGGGGATTGATAATTCACCCCTCCACTTT
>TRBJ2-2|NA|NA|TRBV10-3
CAISESRGGAGTGELFF
TGTGCCATCAGTGAGTCGAGAGGGGGGGCCGGCACCGGGGAGCTGTTTTTT
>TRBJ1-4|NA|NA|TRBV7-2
CASSFSNEKLFF
TGTGCCAGCAGCTTCTCTAATGAAAAACTGTTTTTT
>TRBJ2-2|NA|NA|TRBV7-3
CASSQTAITNTGELFF
TGTGCCAGCAGCCAAACAGCTATTACAAACACCGGGGAGCTGTTTTTT
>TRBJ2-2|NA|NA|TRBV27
CASYSSGGRIGELFF
TGTGCCAGCTACTCCTCAGGGGGGAGGATCGGGGAGCTGTTTTTT
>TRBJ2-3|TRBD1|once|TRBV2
CASTGQGSDTQYF
TGTGCCAGCACGGGACAGGGGTCAGATACGCAGTATTTT
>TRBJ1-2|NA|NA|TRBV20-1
CSASGRGGGQYGYTF
TGCAGTGCTAGTGGGCGGGGGGGCGGACAGTACGGCTACACCTTC
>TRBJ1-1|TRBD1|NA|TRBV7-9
CASSSRGGGVGDTEAFF
TGTGCCAGCAGTTCCCGCGGAGGGGGCGTGGGCGACACTGAAGCTTTCTTT
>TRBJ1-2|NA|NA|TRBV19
CASSIDPRGANYGYTF
TGTGCCAGTAGTATAGACCCCAGGGGTGCTAACTATGGCTACACCTTC
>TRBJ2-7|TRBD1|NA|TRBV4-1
CASSQTIPGTAAYEQYF
TGCGCCAGCAGCCAAACGATCCCAGGGACAGCCGCCTACGAGCAGTACTTC
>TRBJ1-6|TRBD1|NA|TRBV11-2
CASSSTGGNSPLHF
TGTGCCAGCAGCTCTACAGGGGGCAATTCACCCCTCCACTTT
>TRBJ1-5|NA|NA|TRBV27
CASSSRNQPQHF
TGTGCCAGCAGTTCTCGCAATCAGCCCCAGCATTTT